The 8 T cell receptor beta chains given below trace back to one sample, sequenced in a study of blood T cell repertoires in COVID-19. Assay: immunoSEQ multiplex PCR; the TCRdb copy retains only in-frame clones and omits some. The repertoire consists of 200,000 to 250,000 clones, with 80% occurring once and the leading ten covering 9.5% to 15%. The sample taken for sequencing was peripheral blood. The receptor set was obtained from a human donor in a cohort sampled during active COVID-19.

The chain employs TRBV28 and TRBJ2-2; TRBD1 aligns across 7 bases. Losses at the gene ends were 4 bases for V and 2 bases for J; bases not matched to a gene: 4. In germline, CDR1 is MDHEN, CDR2 SYDVKM. The CDR3 length is 15 residues. The CDR3 DNA reads TGTGCCAGCAGTTGGGACAGATCAAACACCGGGGAGCTGTTTTTT. It encodes CASSWDRSNTGELFF.

This chain connects TRBV5-4 to TRBJ1-1, with D unresolved. The CDR3 is made up of 15 amino acids. V was trimmed by 4 bases and J by 5 bases, leaving 18 bases between them. In germline, CDR1 is SGHNT, CDR2 YYREEE (reference sequence). The CDR3 loop is CASSQFNREGTEAFF. CDR3 nucleotides: TGTGCCAGCAGCCAATTCAACCGGGAGGGAACTGAAGCTTTCTTT.

V usage is TRBV28 and J usage is TRBJ1-4; D ambiguous. V was cut by 10 bases and J by 7 bases, with 19 bases left in between. Germline CDR1 is MDHEN and CDR2 is SYDVKM. The CDR3 loop spans 14 amino acids. CDR3 sequence reads: CATQATLPSEKLFF. The CDR3 DNA follows: TGTGCCACCCAAGCGACTCTCCCCAGTGAAAAACTGTTTTTT.

This chain links TRBV10-3 with TRBJ2-7, with 7 bases identical to TRBD2. CDR3 length: 17 residues. Trimming cost V 0 bases and J 1 base; bases outside gene matches: 9. CDR1 and CDR2 (germline): ENHRY, SYGVKD. The CDR3 here is CAISESGRVSRSYEQYF. In DNA, the CDR3 is TGTGCCATCAGTGAGTCAGGGAGGGTGTCCCGGTCCTACGAGCAGTACTTC.

This chain uses TRBV7-2 with TRBJ2-3; 10 bases agree with TRBD2. V gave up 3 bases and J gave up 1 base; unmatched junction bases: 4. Germline V gene data show CDR1 as SGHTA and CDR2 as FQGNSA. The CDR3 is made up of 16 amino acids. CDR3 in amino acids: CASSFQREGGTDTQYF. CDR3 coding DNA: TGTGCCAGCAGCTTCCAGCGGGAGGGAGGCACAGATACGCAGTATTTT.

This sequence joins TRBV28 and TRBJ2-3; no definite D call. Germline V gene sequence: CDR1 MDHEN, CDR2 SYDVKM. With 6 bases removed from V and 4 bases from J, the gap between germline ends came to 17 bases. This CDR3 spans 15 amino acids. The CDR3 protein is CASRNGMKTADTQYF. The CDR3 region has the DNA TGTGCCAGCAGGAATGGAATGAAGACTGCAGATACGCAGTATTTT.

The V gene is TRBV4-3, the J gene TRBJ2-5, with a possible D match to TRBD2 (6 bases). V lost 4 bases and J lost 1, with 13 bases in between. The germline CDR1 and CDR2 sequences are LGHNA and YSLEER. The length of the CDR3 is 15 residues. The CDR3 sequence: CASSRNWGVQETQYF. CDR3 DNA sequence: TGCGCCAGCAGCCGGAATTGGGGGGTCCAAGAGACCCAGTACTTC.

This clone was seen more than once but under ten times. Other DNA variants within this sample encode the same CDR3. J is TRBJ1-5 and V is TRBV5-6; 8 bases line up with TRBD1. The germline CDR1 and CDR2 sequences are SGHDT and YYEEEE. CDR3 size: 16 residues. The trim removed 0 bases at V and 2 bases at J, leaving 4 bases unmatched. The DNA for the CDR3 is TGTGCCAGCAGCTTGGGTGCAGGGGGCGGCAATCAGCCCCAGCATTTT. Amino acids: CASSLGAGGGNQPQHF.